These T cell receptor beta chains were read from a single sample in a study of cytomegalovirus exposure and HLA in healthy donors. Method: immunoSEQ multiplex PCR; TCRdb's copy keeps in-frame clones and lacks some. The data contain about 160,000 clones, about 96% of them seen just once; the ten biggest clones take up about 0.94%. Sequenced sample: PBMCs. The source of these receptors is a woman aged 18-29 years in good health and CMV-seronegative. Both conserved end residues are part of each CDR3. D genes are given only for firm matches. Not every row has a clone size; where given, it reads once, few, many or a size class.

V	length	J	D	size	DNA	CDR3
TRBV19	14	TRBJ2-2	-	-	TGTGCCAGTAGTCTTCTTTCCAGTTCCGGGGAGCTGTTTTTT	CASSLLSSSGELFF
TRBV11-3	13	TRBJ2-5	-	-	TGTGCCAGCAGCCAATCGGCTAGAGAGACCCAGTACTTC	CASSQSARETQYF
TRBV7-2	15	TRBJ2-7	-	-	TGTGCCAGCACCCGAGTAGCGGACCCCTCCTACGAGCAGTACTTC	CASTRVADPSYEQYF
TRBV6-1	15	TRBJ1-2	-	-	TGTGCCAGCAGTGAAACGTCGACTCTTAACTATGGCTACACCTTC	CASSETSTLNYGYTF
TRBV6-1	16	TRBJ1-6	TRBD1	-	TGTGCCAGCAGTGAAACATATTGGGACAGGGATTCACCCCTCCACTTT	CASSETYWDRDSPLHF
TRBV2	14	TRBJ1-1	TRBD1	-	TGTGCCAGCGTTGAGGGGGCTGGGAACACTGAAGCTTTCTTT	CASVEGAGNTEAFF
TRBV28	13	TRBJ1-5	-	-	TGTGCCAGCAGTTCCCCAGGGGAGCAGCCCCAGCATTTT	CASSSPGEQPQHF
TRBV7-8	19	TRBJ2-7	-	-	TGTGCCAGCAGCTTAGCGGCCAAAGAGGGATACGCAAGCCTACGCGAGCAGTACTTC	CASSLAAKEGYASLREQYF
TRBV30	14	TRBJ1-5	TRBD1	-	TGTGCCTGGAAGGGACAGGGGGATGGCCAGCCCCAGCATTTT	CAWKGQGDGQPQHF
TRBV2	14	TRBJ1-5	TRBD1	-	TGTGCCAGCACCGCGACAGGGTTCAATCAGCCCCAGCATTTT	CASTATGFNQPQHF
TRBV11-3	14	TRBJ2-1	-	-	TGTGCCAGCAGTCCAGGGGACTCCTACAATGAGCAGTTCTTC	CASSPGDSYNEQFF
TRBV28	15	TRBJ1-5	-	-	TGTGCCAGCAGCCCCGAGGGTTTGGGCAATCAGCCCCAGCATTTT	CASSPEGLGNQPQHF
TRBV27	15	TRBJ2-4	-	-	TGTGCCAGCAGCAATACGGGGGTTGCCAAAAACATTCAGTACTTC	CASSNTGVAKNIQYF
TRBV19	16	TRBJ1-2	TRBD1	-	TGTGCCAGTAGTATACCGGGACAGGGGGTCCTTCTAGGCTACACCTTC	CASSIPGQGVLLGYTF
TRBV7-9	14	TRBJ2-5	-	-	TGTGCCAGCAGCTTAGTTTTGGGGGGAGAGACCCAGTACTTC	CASSLVLGGETQYF
TRBV5-1	18	TRBJ2-6	TRBD1	-	TGCGCCAGCAGCTTGCGGACAGGGGGATTTTCTGGGGCCAACGTCCTGACTTTC	CASSLRTGGFSGANVLTF
TRBV6-6	14	TRBJ2-7	-	-	TGTGCCAGCACGGGATCAGGACTGCTGAGTGAGCAGTACTTC	CASTGSGLLSEQYF
TRBV11-2	11	TRBJ2-7	TRBD1	-	TGTGCCAGCAGCTTCTCCACAGGGGAGTCCTTC	CASSFSTGESF
TRBV5-1	15	TRBJ2-1	-	-	TGCGCCAGCAGCTTGTTGGGACATACCTACAATGAGCAGTTCTTC	CASSLLGHTYNEQFF
TRBV27	14	TRBJ2-2	-	-	TGTGCCAGCAGTTTTGAGCAGGCGAGCGGGGAGCTGTTTTTT	CASSFEQASGELFF
TRBV2	14	TRBJ2-3	-	-	TGTGCCAACTTACAGGGTCCTCTGCCAGATACGCAGTATTTT	CANLQGPLPDTQYF
TRBV6-5	13	TRBJ1-1	-	-	TGTGCCAGCATGAGAAACTCGAACACTGAAGCTTTCTTT	CASMRNSNTEAFF
TRBV2	15	TRBJ1-4	TRBD1	-	TGTGCCAGCAGTGACGTGGGACAGGGAGACGAAAAACTGTTTTTT	CASSDVGQGDEKLFF
TRBV6-1	15	TRBJ1-1	TRBD1	-	TGTGCCAGCAGAAAGGACAGGGGGTTTGGCACTGAAGCTTTCTTT	CASRKDRGFGTEAFF
TRBV2	16	TRBJ1-1	TRBD1	once	TGTGCCAGCAGTGTTACAGGGGGTGGTGTGGGCACTGAAGCTTTCTTT	CASSVTGGGVGTEAFF
TRBV19	14	TRBJ1-4	TRBD1	-	TGTGCCAGTAGTAAGGACAGGGACAGGGAAAAACTGTTTTTT	CASSKDRDREKLFF
TRBV11-3	15	TRBJ2-2	TRBD1	-	TGTGCCAGCAGCTCCTCGACAGGGGGTAACGGGGAGCTGTTTTTT	CASSSSTGGNGELFF
TRBV27	13	TRBJ1-5	TRBD1	-	TGTGCCAGCAGCACAGGGGGCAGTCAGCCCCAGCATTTT	CASSTGGSQPQHF
TRBV13	12	TRBJ1-1	-	-	TGTGCCAGCAGCCGCGGGAGAGGTGAAGCTTTCTTT	CASSRGRGEAFF
TRBV12-1	14	TRBJ2-7	-	-	TGTGCCAGCAGCTTCAACTTAAGCCTTGGCGAGCAGTACTTC	CASSFNLSLGEQYF
TRBV7-9	15	TRBJ2-1	TRBD1	-	TGTGCCAGCAGACAGACAGGGGGCTTCGACAATGAGCAGTTCTTC	CASRQTGGFDNEQFF
TRBV7-2	14	TRBJ2-7	-	-	TGTGCCAGCAGCTTAGAATCCCTGACGGGCGAGCAGTACTTC	CASSLESLTGEQYF
TRBV7-8	14	TRBJ2-1	-	-	TGTGCCAGCAGCCCCGTAAGGGGGTACAATGAGCAGTTCTTC	CASSPVRGYNEQFF
TRBV10-3	16	TRBJ1-2	TRBD1	-	TGTGCCACGCAATCCACAACGGGACAGGGGACCGGTGGCTACACCTTC	CATQSTTGQGTGGYTF
TRBV6-6	15	TRBJ1-2	TRBD1	-	TGTGCCAGCAGTCTACTCCCGGGACAGAACTATGGCTACACCTTC	CASSLLPGQNYGYTF
TRBV30	12	TRBJ1-2	TRBD1	once	TGTGCCTGGACTATAACAGGGGATGGCTACACCTTC	CAWTITGDGYTF
TRBV6-6	16	TRBJ1-5	TRBD1	-	TGTGCCAGCAGCATGGACAGGGTAAATAGCAATCAGCCCCAGCATTTT	CASSMDRVNSNQPQHF
TRBV5-4	14	TRBJ2-3	TRBD1	-	TGTGCCAGCAGGGACAGGGGCCGCACAGATACGCAGTATTTT	CASRDRGRTDTQYF
TRBV5-6	13	TRBJ1-2	TRBD1	-	TGTGCCAGCAGCTGGGGACAGAATTATGGCTACACCTTC	CASSWGQNYGYTF
TRBV5-4	17	TRBJ2-1	TRBD1	-	TGTGCCAGCAGCTTGGAGGTGAACAGGGGGCGTCACAATGAGCAGTTCTTC	CASSLEVNRGRHNEQFF
TRBV4-3	17	TRBJ1-2	-	-	TGCGCCAGCAGCCAAGAGGGTCCCGGTCGGGGATTTGAAGGCTACACCTTC	CASSQEGPGRGFEGYTF
TRBV5-4	13	TRBJ1-2	-	-	TGTGCCAGCAGCTTGGCATCCAGCTATGGCTACACCTTC	CASSLASSYGYTF
TRBV19	18	TRBJ1-2	TRBD1	-	TGTGCCAGTAGTCCGTGGGCCGGGACAGCTAGAGCTAACTATGGCTACACCTTC	CASSPWAGTARANYGYTF
TRBV7-2	15	TRBJ2-7	-	once	TGTGCCAGCAGCTTAGGCCCTACAGTTTCCTACGAGCAGTACTTC	CASSLGPTVSYEQYF
TRBV15	16	TRBJ1-1	-	-	TGTGCCACCAGCAGAGGAGCCCAGGGAGGGGACACTGAAGCTTTCTTT	CATSRGAQGGDTEAFF
TRBV5-1	16	TRBJ1-1	TRBD1	-	TGCGCCAGCAGCTTTGGGTCGGGACAGGGGCGAACTGAAGCTTTCTTT	CASSFGSGQGRTEAFF
TRBV18	12	TRBJ2-3	TRBD1	-	TGTGCCAGCTCAAGACAGGGGGATACGCAGTATTTT	CASSRQGDTQYF
TRBV14	16	TRBJ2-4	TRBD1	-	TGTGCCAGCAGCCATGTCCCGGGACAGGGTCCGGACATTCAGTACTTC	CASSHVPGQGPDIQYF
TRBV6-5	15	TRBJ2-5	TRBD2	-	TGTGCCAGCAGTTACTCAGCGGGGGCTCTGGGGACCCAGTACTTC	CASSYSAGALGTQYF
TRBV18	13	TRBJ1-4	-	-	TGTGCCAGCTCACCAGGAGCAAATGAAAAACTGTTTTTT	CASSPGANEKLFF
TRBV18	12	TRBJ1-2	TRBD1	-	TGTGCCAGCTCACCTTACAGGGGGGACTACACCTTC	CASSPYRGDYTF
TRBV13	16	TRBJ2-7	TRBD2	-	TGTGCCAGCAGCCCCCTCGGGGGCGGGGGGGCATATGAGCAGTACTTC	CASSPLGGGGAYEQYF
TRBV7-9	14	TRBJ2-1	TRBD2	-	TGTGCCACCTCCGGGACTACTACCGGGAATGAGCAGTTCTTC	CATSGTTTGNEQFF
TRBV7-2	14	TRBJ2-2	-	-	TGTGCCAGCAGCCGGGTCGGGGGAGGCGGGGAGCTGTTTTTT	CASSRVGGGGELFF